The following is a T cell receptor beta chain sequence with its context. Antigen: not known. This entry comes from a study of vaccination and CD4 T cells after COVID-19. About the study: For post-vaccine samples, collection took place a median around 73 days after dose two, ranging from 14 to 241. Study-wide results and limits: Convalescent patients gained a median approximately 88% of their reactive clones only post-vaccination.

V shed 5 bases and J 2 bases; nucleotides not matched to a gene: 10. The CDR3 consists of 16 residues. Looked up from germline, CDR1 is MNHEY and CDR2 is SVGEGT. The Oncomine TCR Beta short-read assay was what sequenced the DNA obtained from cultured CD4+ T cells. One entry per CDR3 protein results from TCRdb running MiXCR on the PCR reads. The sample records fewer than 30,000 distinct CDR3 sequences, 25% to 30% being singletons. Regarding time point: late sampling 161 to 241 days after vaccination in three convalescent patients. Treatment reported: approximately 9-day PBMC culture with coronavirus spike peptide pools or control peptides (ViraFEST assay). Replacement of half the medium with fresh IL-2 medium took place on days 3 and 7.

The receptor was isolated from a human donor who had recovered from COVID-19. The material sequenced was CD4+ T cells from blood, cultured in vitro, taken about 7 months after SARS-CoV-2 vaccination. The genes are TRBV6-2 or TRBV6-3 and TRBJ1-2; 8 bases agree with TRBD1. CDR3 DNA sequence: TGTGCCAGCAGTCCCGCGGGACAGGAGAGGAACTATGGCTACACCTTC. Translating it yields CASSPAGQERNYGYTF.